This TCR beta chain was sequenced during a study of glioma-infiltrating T cells after dendritic cell vaccination. Study background: Monocyte-derived dendritic cells, cultured 6 to 8 days with IL-4 and GM-CSF, were pulsed with autologous tumor lysate.

Time point in this sample: after dendritic cell vaccination, including at tumor progression/relapse. The primer mix had 60 V beta and 13 J beta primers. Using immunoSEQ multiplex PCR, the repertoire was profiled, and TCRdb retains in-frame clones only, with some absent. This table holds 100,000 or so clones, around 87% found once. Germline CDR1 reads SNHLY; CDR2 reads FYNNEI. The CDR3 length is 13 residues. On this clone: What it binds is unknown.

Study-wide results and limits: Patients with more pretreatment TILs had longer time to progression and survival.

This receptor was taken from a human donor with glioblastoma. V is TRBV2 and J is TRBJ2-5; 8 positions match TRBD2. The closer fit of TRBJ2-7 to the DNA end suggests the J call may be wrong. Material: blood, obtained after dendritic cell vaccination. CDR3 DNA: TGTGCCAGCATAGAGCGGGAGTTTTACGAGCAGTACTTC. Amino acids: CASIEREFYEQYF.